The present TCR beta chain was sequenced within a study of radiation and T cells in renal cell carcinoma. Trimming took 5 bases from V and 1 from J, leaving 19 bases between them. The CDR3 is made up of 17 amino acids. Germline values: CDR1 SGHTA, CDR2 FQGNSA. Time point given: blood 4 weeks post-SBRT, at nephrectomy. Treatment denoted: 15 Gy SBRT to primary tumor, nephrectomy 4 weeks later. Nephrectomy followed 15 Gy stereotactic body radiation by 4 weeks. Method: immunoSEQ multiplex PCR; TCRdb's copy keeps in-frame clones and lacks some. The sample includes approximately 80,000 clones, approximately 90% seen only once; the top ten take about 6%.

This sequence originates from a woman in her 70s with renal cell carcinoma. The material sequenced was blood, taken from a patient whose treatment included radiotherapy and nephrectomy. The chain employs TRBV7-2 and TRBJ2-3; D possibly corresponds to TRBD2 (6 bases). In DNA, the CDR3 is TGTGCCAGCAGCCCTAGTGGCAGGACTATCCGCACAGATACGCAGTATTTT. Its translation is CASSPSGRTIRTDTQYF.